A single T cell receptor (beta chain) is shown here with its context. The antigen is not known. A much larger clone is a single base away; this may be a read error. This sample is part of a study of CD8+CD57+ T cells in acquired aplastic anemia. Overall study: Mean DNA quantity obtained from sorted CD4+ and CD8+ cells was 2.5 to 4 ug. General observations from the study: No significant patient-versus-control difference appeared in CD8+ Simpson's diversity. Patients and controls were found to share twenty-nine CD8+ CDR3 sequences.

Genomic DNA was employed as the template in profiling TCR beta VDJ and CDR3. TCRdb called the reads again in MiXCR, with one record for every CDR3 protein. Seen here are approximately 300,000 distinct CDR3 sequences, roughly 53% observed once, and the top ten hold around 1.3%. Germline V gives CDR1 SGDLS, CDR2 YYNGEE. This CDR3 is 17 amino acids long. Whoever was chosen for sequencing had shown CD8+CD57+ cell expansion by flow cytometry. The genes are TRBV9 and TRBJ1-3; no definite D call. The TCR comes from a human donor with aplastic anemia. The sequenced material came from sorted CD4+, CD8+, or CD8+CD57+ T cells (not recorded which) from PBMCs. CDR3 nucleotide sequence: TGTACCAGCAGCGTAGACCACGCCCGGAGCTCTGGAAGCACCATATATTTT. Translating it yields CTSSVDHARSSGSTIYF.